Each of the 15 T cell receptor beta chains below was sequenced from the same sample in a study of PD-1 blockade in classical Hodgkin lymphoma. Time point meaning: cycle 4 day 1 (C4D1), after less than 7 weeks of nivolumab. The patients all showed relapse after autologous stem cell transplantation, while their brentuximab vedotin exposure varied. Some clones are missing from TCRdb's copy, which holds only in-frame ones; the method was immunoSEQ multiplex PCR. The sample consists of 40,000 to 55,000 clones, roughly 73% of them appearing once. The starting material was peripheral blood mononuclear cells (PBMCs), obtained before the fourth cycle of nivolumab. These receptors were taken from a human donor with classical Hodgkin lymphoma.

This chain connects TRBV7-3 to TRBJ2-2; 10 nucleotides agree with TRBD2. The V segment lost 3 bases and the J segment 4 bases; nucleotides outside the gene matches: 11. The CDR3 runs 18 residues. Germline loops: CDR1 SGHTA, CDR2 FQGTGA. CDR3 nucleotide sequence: TGTGCCAGCAGCTTTCGTGGGAGGACTAGCGGCCTCACCGGGGAGCTGTTTTTT. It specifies CASSFRGRTSGLTGELFF. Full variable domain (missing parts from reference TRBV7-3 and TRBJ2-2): GAGVSQTPSNKVTEKGKYVELRCDPISGHTALYWYRQSLGQGPEFLIYFQGTGAADDSGLPNDRFFAVRPEGSVSTLKIQRTERGDSAVYLCASSFRGRTSGLTGELFFGEGSRLTVL.

The CDR3 DNA sequence: TGTGCCAGCAGCTTAAGGAGCTCTGGGGCCAACGTCCTGACTTTC. Amino acid sequence: CASSLRSSGANVLTF. V usage is TRBV7-3 and J usage is TRBJ2-6, with unresolved D. The CDR3 covers 15 residues. Trimming removed 1 base at V and 0 bases at J, with 4 bases between. Looked up from germline, CDR1 is SGHTA and CDR2 is FQGTGA.

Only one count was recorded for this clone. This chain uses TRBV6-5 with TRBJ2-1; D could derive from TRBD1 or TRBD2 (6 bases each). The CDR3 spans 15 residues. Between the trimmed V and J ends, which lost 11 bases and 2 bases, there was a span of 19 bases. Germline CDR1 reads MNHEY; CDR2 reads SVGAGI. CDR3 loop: CAAGGGLWTYNEQFF. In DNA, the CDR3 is TGTGCCGCCGGAGGGGGGCTTTGGACCTACAATGAGCAGTTCTTC.

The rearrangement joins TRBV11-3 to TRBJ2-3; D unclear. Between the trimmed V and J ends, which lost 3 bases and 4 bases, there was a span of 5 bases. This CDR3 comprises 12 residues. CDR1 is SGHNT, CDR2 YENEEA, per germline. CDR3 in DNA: TGTGCCAGCAGCTTCGAATCAGATACGCAGTATTTT. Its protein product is CASSFESDTQYF.

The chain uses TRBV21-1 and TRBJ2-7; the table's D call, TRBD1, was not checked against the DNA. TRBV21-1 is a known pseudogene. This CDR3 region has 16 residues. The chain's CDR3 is CASSTPQGQSSYEQYF. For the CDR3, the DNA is TGTGCCAGCAGCACCCCTCAGGGACAGTCCTCCTACGAGCAGTACTTC.

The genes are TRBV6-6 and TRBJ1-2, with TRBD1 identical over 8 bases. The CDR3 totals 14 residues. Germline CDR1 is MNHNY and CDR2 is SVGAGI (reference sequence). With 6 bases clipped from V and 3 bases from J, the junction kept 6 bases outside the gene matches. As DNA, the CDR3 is TGTGCCAGCAGGGGGACAGGTCTTGACTATGGCTACACCTTC. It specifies CASRGTGLDYGYTF.

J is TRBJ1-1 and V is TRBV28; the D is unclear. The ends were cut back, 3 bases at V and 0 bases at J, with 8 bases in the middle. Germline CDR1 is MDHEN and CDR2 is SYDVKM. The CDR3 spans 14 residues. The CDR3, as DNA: TGTGCCAGCAGTTTCGGCAGCATGAACACTGAAGCTTTCTTT. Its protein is CASSFGSMNTEAFF.

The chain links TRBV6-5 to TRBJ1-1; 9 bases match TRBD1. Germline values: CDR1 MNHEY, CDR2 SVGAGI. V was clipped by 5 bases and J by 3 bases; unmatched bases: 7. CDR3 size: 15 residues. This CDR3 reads CASSHQQGADTEAFF. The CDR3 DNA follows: TGTGCCAGCAGTCACCAACAGGGGGCGGACACTGAAGCTTTCTTT.

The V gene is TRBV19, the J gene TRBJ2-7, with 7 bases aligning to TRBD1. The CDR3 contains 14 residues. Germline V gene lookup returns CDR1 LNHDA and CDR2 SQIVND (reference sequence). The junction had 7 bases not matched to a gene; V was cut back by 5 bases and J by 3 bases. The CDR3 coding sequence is TGTGCCAGTAGTTTCGCCGACAGGGACTACGAGCAGTACTTC. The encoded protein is CASSFADRDYEQYF.

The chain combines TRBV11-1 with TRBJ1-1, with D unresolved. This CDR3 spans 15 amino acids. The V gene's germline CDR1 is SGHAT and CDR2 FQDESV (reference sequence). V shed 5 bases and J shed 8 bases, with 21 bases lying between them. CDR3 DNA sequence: TGTGCCAGCAGCCCTCTACCCGGAGCGGAAACCGAAGCTTTCTTT. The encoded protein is CASSPLPGAETEAFF.

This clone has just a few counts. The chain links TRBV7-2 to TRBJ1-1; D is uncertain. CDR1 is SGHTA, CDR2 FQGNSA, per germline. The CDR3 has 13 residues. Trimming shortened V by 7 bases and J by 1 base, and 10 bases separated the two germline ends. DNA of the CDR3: TGTGCCAGCAATCAACCTTCGAACACTGAAGCTTTCTTT. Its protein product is CASNQPSNTEAFF.

The DNA for the CDR3 is TGCGCCAGCACCACCGCGGGGATGGGAGGCACAGATACGCAGTATTTT. It yields the protein CASTTAGMGGTDTQYF. The V gene is TRBV5-1, the J gene TRBJ2-3, with D possibly TRBD2 on 6 matching bases. V lost 6 bases and J 1 base, leaving 18 bases between the germline ends. Germline V gene data show CDR1 as SGHRS and CDR2 as YFSETQ. The CDR3 has 16 residues. Looking up the rest from reference TRBV5-1 and TRBJ2-3 gives the full variable domain: KAGVTQTPRYLIKTRGQQVTLSCSPISGHRSVSWYQQTPGQGLQFLFEYFSETQRNKGNFPGRFSGRQFSNSRSEMNVSTLELGDSALYLCASTTAGMGGTDTQYFGPGTRLTVL.

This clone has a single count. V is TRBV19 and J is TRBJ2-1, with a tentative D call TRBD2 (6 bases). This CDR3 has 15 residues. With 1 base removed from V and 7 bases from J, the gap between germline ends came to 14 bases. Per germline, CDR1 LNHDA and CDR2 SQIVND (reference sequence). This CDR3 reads CASSIGAPGGNEQFF. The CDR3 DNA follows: TGTGCCAGTAGTATAGGGGCACCAGGAGGGAATGAGCAGTTCTTC.

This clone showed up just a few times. DNA for the CDR3: TGTGCCAGCAGCTTCACCGAGGCGGACACCATATATTTT. As protein: CASSFTEADTIYF. This chain connects TRBV11-1 to TRBJ1-3; D not certain. Trimming cost V 3 bases and J 8 bases, with 11 bases left between them. CDR3 length equals 13 residues. Germline values: CDR1 SGHAT, CDR2 FQDESV (reference sequence).

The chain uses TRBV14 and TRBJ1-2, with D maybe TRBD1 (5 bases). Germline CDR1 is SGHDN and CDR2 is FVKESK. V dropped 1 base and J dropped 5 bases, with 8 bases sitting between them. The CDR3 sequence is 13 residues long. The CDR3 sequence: CASSQVSGYGYTF. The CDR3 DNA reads TGTGCCAGCAGCCAAGTCTCAGGGTATGGCTACACCTTC.